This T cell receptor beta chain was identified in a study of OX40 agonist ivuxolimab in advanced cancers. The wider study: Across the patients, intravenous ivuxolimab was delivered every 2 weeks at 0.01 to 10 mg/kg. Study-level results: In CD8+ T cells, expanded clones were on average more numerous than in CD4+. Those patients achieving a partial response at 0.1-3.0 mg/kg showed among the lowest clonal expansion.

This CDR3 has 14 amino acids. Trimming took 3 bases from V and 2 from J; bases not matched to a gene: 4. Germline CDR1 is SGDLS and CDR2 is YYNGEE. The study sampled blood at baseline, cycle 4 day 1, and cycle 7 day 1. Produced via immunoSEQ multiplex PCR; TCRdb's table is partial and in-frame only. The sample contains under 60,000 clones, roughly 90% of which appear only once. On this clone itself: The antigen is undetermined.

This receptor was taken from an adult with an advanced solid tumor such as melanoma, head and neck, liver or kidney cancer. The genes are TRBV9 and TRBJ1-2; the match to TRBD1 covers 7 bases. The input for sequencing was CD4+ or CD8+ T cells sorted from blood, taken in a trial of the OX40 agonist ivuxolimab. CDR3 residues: CASSAGQVNYGYTF. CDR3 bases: TGTGCCAGCAGCGCTGGACAGGTAAACTATGGCTACACCTTC.